This T cell receptor (beta chain) was recovered during a study of lymphopenia after photon versus proton radiotherapy (dated by TCRdb to about 2019). Study-wide context: The immunological effects of photon versus proton radiation therapy were compared in patients with gastrointestinal tumors who developed high-grade lymphopenia. A cohort of under 25 patients with gastrointestinal tumors who received either photon or proton therapy and subsequently developed lymphopenia was included. The study aimed to characterize how the two radiation modalities differ in their impact on the immune system. General conclusions and limits of the study: Across the cohort, an inverse correlation was found between a larger post-nadir drop in TCR diversity and overall survival time among patients who died. The survival association was assessed only in patients who died, and better survival with proton therapy was presented by the authors as a possibility rather than a demonstrated result. After the lymphocyte count nadir, repertoires from photon-treated patients showed oligoclonal expansion, particularly of CD8+ Temra cells, and this expansion drove the decline in diversity. During treatment, patients who received proton therapy stayed relatively stable, whereas patients who received photon therapy lost naive T cells and TCR diversity and gained effector/memory populations.

Library preparation employed the immunoSEQ multiplex PCR assay. T cell repertoires were profiled with deep sequencing of rearranged TCR beta loci together with multiparametric flow cytometry. Drawn from immuneACCESS, this table holds only the in-frame rearrangements with V and J called that TCRdb kept. Clones are partly lost; checked studies trace under half to an unresolved V gene and leave the rest unexplained. This sample is represented by tens of thousands of clones; approximately 84% of them were singletons. The ten largest clones add up to approximately 2% of the sample. From a lookup of the germline V gene, CDR1 and CDR2 are SGHRS and YFSETQ. Trimming removed 9 bases from V and 6 bases from J, leaving 6 bases between the germline ends. Its CDR3 holds 9 amino acids, cysteine through phenylalanine. Only the CDR3 DNA stays, 27 bases, in frame from base 1. As concerns this clone: What antigen it recognizes has not been identified. Per-base quality was not reported, and no clone a single base away is much larger than it.

The receptor's source is a man in his 60s with pancreatic cancer. The chain links TRBV5-1 with TRBJ1-1; the D gene assignment is ambiguous. Sequenced material: peripheral blood, taken from a patient treated with proton-based radiotherapy. The DNA sequence is given as TGCGCCACTGGATCTGAAGCTTTCTTT. This codes for CATGSEAFF.